Listed below are T cell receptor beta chains from one sample, sequenced in a study of OX40 agonist ivuxolimab in advanced cancers. TCRdb's copy holds only in-frame clones and misses some; the assay was immunoSEQ multiplex PCR. This table has 20,000 to 25,000 clones, over 60% appearing once. This sample comprised CD4+ or CD8+ T cells sorted from blood, obtained in a trial of the OX40 agonist ivuxolimab. The receptors here all came from an adult with an advanced solid tumor such as melanoma, head and neck, liver or kidney cancer. CDR3s include the opening cysteine and the closing phenylalanine or tryptophan. D genes are given only for firm matches. The size entry is marked missing in some rows and otherwise reads once, few, many or a size class.

J	size	D	V	CDR3	DNA
TRBJ1-5	.	.	TRBV9	CASSPDPGSNQPQHF	TGTGCCAGCAGTCCTGACCCCGGCAGCAATCAGCCCCAGCATTTT
TRBJ2-7	once	.	TRBV29-1	CSVELVGALDEQYF	TGCAGCGTGGAGTTGGTGGGGGCGCTGGACGAGCAGTACTTC
TRBJ2-3	.	TRBD2	TRBV5-1	CASSLDPGLAGTSTDTQYF	TGCGCCAGCAGCTTGGACCCGGGACTAGCGGGGACTAGCACAGATACGCAGTATTTT
TRBJ1-2	.	TRBD1	TRBV5-1	CASSSGDRGIYGYTF	TGCGCCAGCAGCTCGGGGGACAGGGGGATCTATGGCTACACCTTC
TRBJ2-7	.	.	TRBV4-1	CASSLTSSAYEQYF	TGCGCCAGCAGCCTGACGAGCAGCGCCTACGAGCAGTACTTC
TRBJ1-2	.	.	TRBV13	CASALSRLGGYTF	TGTGCCAGCGCCTTAAGTAGGTTGGGTGGCTACACCTTC
TRBJ2-7	.	TRBD2	TRBV6-5	CASRVAGGTYEQYF	TGTGCCAGCAGAGTAGCGGGGGGGACCTACGAGCAGTACTTC
TRBJ2-2	.	.	TRBV2	CASGPPNTGELFF	TGTGCCAGCGGGCCTCCGAACACCGGGGAGCTGTTTTTT
TRBJ2-7	.	.	TRBV6-5	CASSSYRDSYEQYF	TGTGCCAGCAGTTCCTACAGGGACTCCTACGAGCAGTACTTC
TRBJ1-1	.	.	TRBV6-5	CASSYSGVTEAFF	TGTGCCAGCAGTTACTCGGGGGTTACTGAAGCTTTCTTT
TRBJ2-7	.	TRBD2	TRBV29-1	CSVAGGGPGNRYEQYF	TGCAGCGTCGCTGGCGGGGGTCCAGGGAATAGATACGAGCAGTACTTC
TRBJ1-6	.	.	TRBV5-4	CASSLVGQGNSPLHF	TGTGCCAGCAGCTTGGTCGGGCAGGGGAATTCACCCCTCCACTTT
TRBJ2-7	.	.	TRBV6-5	CASSPLGYEQYF	TGTGCCAGCAGTCCCCTGGGGTACGAGCAGTACTTC
TRBJ2-1	.	TRBD2	TRBV4-1	CASSLGRGNEQFF	TGCGCCAGCAGCCTCGGGAGGGGGAATGAGCAGTTCTTC
TRBJ2-1	.	.	TRBV20-1	CSARLDGFF	TGCAGTGCTAGACTCGATGGGTTCTTC
TRBJ1-3	.	.	TRBV2	CASGVGVGNTIYF	TGTGCCAGCGGCGTGGGGGTAGGAAACACCATATATTTT
TRBJ1-1	.	.	TRBV7-6	CASSPGIDIEGKNTEAFF	TGTGCCAGCAGCCCCGGTATCGACATTGAGGGTAAGAACACTGAAGCTTTCTTT
TRBJ1-2	few	TRBD1	TRBV2	CASSDAAAGGDNYGYTF	TGTGCCAGCAGTGATGCGGCGGCAGGGGGGGATAACTATGGCTACACCTTC
TRBJ2-1	.	.	TRBV5-1	CASSGNSGEVNEQFF	TGCGCCAGCAGCGGTAATTCAGGGGAGGTCAATGAGCAGTTCTTC
TRBJ1-4	.	.	TRBV5-4	CASSLDSYNEKLFF	TGTGCCAGCAGCCTGGACTCCTATAATGAAAAACTGTTTTTT